This T cell receptor (beta chain) was retrieved from a study of blood T cell repertoires in COVID-19. Study information: Acute and convalescent COVID-19 specimens originated in the United States, Italy and Spain.

Clinical histories supplied by participants themselves formed the basis of cohort assignment. Original methodology: Nucleated cell counts were estimated from reference gene primer amplification. Repertoires were generated with immunoSEQ multiplex PCR, while TCRdb's copy carries only in-frame clones and drops some. D and trimming come from the DNA, and the V and J calls and clone size come from that table. The sample consists of some 250,000 clones, around 93% of them appearing once. The CDR3 sequence is 14 residues long. The germline CDR1 and CDR2 sequences are MNHEY and SVGAGI. After removal of 6 bases from V and 5 bases from J, the junction contained 8 bases not matched to a gene.

This chain uses TRBV6-5 with TRBJ2-5; TRBD2 matches 8 bases. The sequencing sample was made of PBMCs or T cells enriched from blood (not recorded which). This sequence was found in a human donor in a cohort exposed to, infected with or recovered from COVID-19 (not recorded which). The donor label of this sample is uncertain. The CDR3 DNA follows: TGTGCCAGCAGGGTAGCGGGGCGGGGGGAGACCCAGTACTTC. It specifies CASRVAGRGETQYF.